The 31 T cell receptor beta chains below come from one sample, sequenced in a study of T-cell reconstitution after alpha-beta-depleted transplantation in children. Unique molecular identifiers tagged the TCRbeta library. TCRdb used MiXCR to reprocess the PCR reads, holding one entry per CDR3 protein. The sample shows about 230,000 distinct CDR3 sequences, about 12% of them seen only once. Here the sequenced sample was PBMCs from the stem cell graft donor, taken from the stem cell graft. Receptors were obtained from a human donor who donated a stem cell graft to a child with acute lymphoblastic leukemia.

Comment on this clonotype: A much larger clonotype is one base distant, so this may be a read error. The CDR3 DNA reads TGTGCCAGCAGCGTCAGGGGGGAGACCCAGTACTTC. Protein: CASSVRGETQYF. V usage is TRBV7-8 and J usage is TRBJ2-5, with 7 positions matching TRBD1. Per the germline V gene, CDR1 is SGHVS and CDR2 is FQNEAQ. This CDR3 comprises 12 residues. V shed 5 bases, J shed 5 bases, and the junction held 2 bases outside the gene matches.

This clonotype was observed many times. This rearrangement joins TRBV5-1 to TRBJ2-3, with a weak D call TRBD2 (5 bases). The V end lost 4 bases, the J end lost 3 bases, and 9 bases lay between the germline ends. The CDR3 has 13 amino acids. CDR1 SGHRS and CDR2 YFSETQ come from the germline V gene. CDR3 nucleotide sequence: TGCGCCAGCAGCAAGGAGCGGACAGATACGCAGTATTTT. Amino acid sequence: CASSKERTDTQYF.

As regards this clonotype: A much larger clonotype is one base distant, so this may be a read error. V gene TRBV5-1 combines with J gene TRBJ2-7, with 11 bases identical to TRBD2. The CDR3 loop spans 18 amino acids. Germline CDR1 reads SGHRS; CDR2 reads YFSETQ. V was clipped by 0 bases and J by 4 bases; unmatched bases: 12. The CDR3 sequence: CASSLAASGGSRSYEQYF. CDR3 nucleotides: TGCGCCAGCAGCTTGGCCGCTAGCGGGGGGTCCCGATCATACGAGCAGTACTTC.

There are many counts of this clonotype. The chain carries TRBV3-1 and TRBJ1-1, with 7 bases lining up with TRBD1. This CDR3 has 17 amino acids. The V gene end was trimmed by 3 bases and the J gene end by 0 bases; junction bases not matched to a gene: 10. Germline CDR1 is LGHDT and CDR2 is YNNKEL (reference sequence). The CDR3 DNA reads as TGTGCCAGCAGCCAGGCCCGAGGGGGCCACATGAACACTGAAGCTTTCTTT. Amino acid sequence: CASSQARGGHMNTEAFF.

This clonotype was recorded at least ten times. The V call is TRBV20-1, the J call TRBJ2-5; a weak D match, TRBD2 (6 bases). Germline CDR1 and CDR2: DFQATT and SNEGSKA (reference sequence). This CDR3 contains 13 residues. The ends were cut back, 8 bases at V and 4 bases at J, with 17 bases in the middle. The CDR3 region is CSTNRGARETQYF. CDR3 coding DNA: TGCAGTACCAACCGCGGGGCTAGAGAGACCCAGTACTTC.

Only a few counts were recorded for this clonotype. V gene TRBV4-1 combines with J gene TRBJ2-7; D is uncertain. CDR3 length equals 15 residues. In germline, CDR1 is MGHRA, CDR2 YSYEKL. The V and J ends lost 4 bases and 2 bases respectively, with 15 bases between them. As DNA, the CDR3 is TGCGCCAGCAGCCTCGGCTACTCTGGGGCCTACGAGCAGTACTTC. Protein product: CASSLGYSGAYEQYF.

This clonotype has only a few counts. One junction end does not reproduce the germline sequence, and a read error may be involved. The rearrangement links TRBV4-2 to TRBJ1-5; D remains unclear. Per germline, CDR1 LGHNA and CDR2 YNFKEQ. This CDR3 comprises 13 residues. The CDR3 region is CAISLGPNQPQHF. Here the CDR3 DNA reads TGTGCCATCAGCCTCGGGCCGAATCAGCCCCAGCATTTT.

About this clonotype itself: A read error is possible here, since a much larger clone lies one base away. The V and J genes are TRBV12-3 or TRBV12-4 and TRBJ2-5; weak D call: TRBD2 (5 bases). V was cut by 5 bases and J by 7 bases, with 20 bases left in between. The CDR3 has 15 amino acids. The CDR3 DNA is TGTGCCAGCAGTCGGGTGGTTAGAGGGCCGGGGACCCAGTACTTC. Its protein product is CASSRVVRGPGTQYF.

The rearrangement links TRBV7-6 to TRBJ1-4, with D perhaps matching TRBD1 (5 bases). V lost 2 bases, J lost 1 base, and 8 bases lay in between. The CDR3 consists of 15 residues. Germline V gene sequence: CDR1 SGHVS, CDR2 FNYEAQ. CDR3 protein: CASSLSGVTNEKLFF. Here the CDR3 DNA reads TGTGCCAGCAGCTTATCGGGGGTAACTAATGAAAAACTGTTTTTT.

This clonotype was recorded at least ten times. The J gene is TRBJ2-5, the V gene TRBV7-2; D may be TRBD2 (6 bases). CDR1 is SGHTA, CDR2 FQGNSA, per germline. CDR3 length: 15 amino acids. V was clipped by 4 bases and J by 8 bases, with 20 bases between them. CDR3 residues: CASSSYPDGGATQYF. The DNA for the CDR3 is TGTGCCAGCAGCTCCTATCCGGACGGGGGAGCAACCCAGTACTTC.

This clonotype was seen repeatedly, ten times or more. The chain employs TRBV20-1 and TRBJ1-1; maybe TRBD1 (5 bases). The germline V gene encodes CDR1 DFQATT and CDR2 SNEGSKA (reference sequence). The length of the CDR3 is 10 residues. Trimming pared 3 bases from V and 10 bases from J, leaving 9 bases between. The CDR3 DNA reads TGCAGTGCTAGGGGGGGGGTAGCTTTCTTT. Amino acids: CSARGGVAFF.

This clonotype was recorded many times. This chain connects TRBV3-1 to TRBJ1-1; D is possibly TRBD1 (5 bases). Germline lookup yields CDR1 LGHDT and CDR2 YNNKEL (reference sequence). This CDR3 contains 12 residues. V was trimmed by 8 bases and J by 5 bases, leaving 12 bases between them. CDR3 region: CASGFEGTEAFF. Here the CDR3 DNA reads TGTGCCAGCGGGTTCGAGGGGACTGAAGCTTTCTTT.

This clonotype was found a few times. V is TRBV29-1 and J is TRBJ1-2; D not certain. Germline CDR1 reads SQVTM; CDR2 reads ANQGSEA. This CDR3 region has 16 residues. Trimming removed 0 bases at V and 1 base at J, with 15 bases between. The CDR3 here is CSVEDRVVHFNYGYTF. In DNA form, the CDR3 reads TGCAGCGTTGAAGATCGGGTCGTCCATTTTAACTATGGCTACACCTTC.

This clonotype was counted between two and nine times. The chain uses TRBV10-3 and TRBJ2-7; 9 nucleotides align to TRBD1. From germline, CDR1 is ENHRY and CDR2 SYGVKD. Germline trimming cut 9 bases from V and 5 bases from J; bases unmatched to any gene: 5. The CDR3 has 12 amino acids. The CDR3 sequence: CAIAGTGNEQYF. The CDR3 DNA sequence: TGTGCCATTGCCGGGACAGGGAACGAGCAGTACTTC.

This clonotype was seen many times. The chain combines TRBV5-1 with TRBJ2-4; D perhaps matches TRBD2 (6 bases). Trimming removed 0 bases from V and 1 base from J, with 11 bases in between. Germline V gene sequence: CDR1 SGHRS, CDR2 YFSETQ. The length of the CDR3 is 16 residues. The chain's CDR3 is CASSLGRAGAKNIQYF. As DNA, the CDR3 is TGCGCCAGCAGCTTGGGGAGGGCCGGGGCCAAAAACATTCAGTACTTC.

Ten or more counts support this clonotype. The chain is built from TRBV7-9 and TRBJ2-7; no clear D gene. The CDR3 runs to 13 residues. V lost 5 bases and J 3 bases, leaving 11 bases between the germline ends. Germline CDR1 is SEHNR and CDR2 is FQNEAQ (reference sequence). The CDR3 reads CASSLGPYYEQYF. DNA for the CDR3: TGTGCCAGCAGCCTCGGACCTTACTACGAGCAGTACTTC.

At least ten counts were recorded for this clonotype. The J gene is TRBJ2-7, the V gene TRBV10-2, with D possibly TRBD2 on 6 matching bases. There are 16 residues in the CDR3. Germline lookup yields CDR1 WSHSY and CDR2 SAAADI. The V gene lost 3 bases and the J gene lost 0 bases, with 15 bases spanning the gap. The CDR3 DNA sequence: TGCGCCAGCAGTGAAACCGGGACTCCAGCCTCCTACGAGCAGTACTTC. It specifies CASSETGTPASYEQYF.

This clonotype was seen ten or more times. This chain connects TRBV27 to TRBJ2-7; D is undetermined. Germline V gene lookup returns CDR1 MNHEY and CDR2 SMNVEV (reference sequence). The V end was cut by 8 bases, the J end by 0 bases, with 14 bases between. The CDR3 is 14 residues long. Here the CDR3 reads CASRTMRSSYEQYF. The CDR3 coding sequence is TGTGCCAGCCGTACGATGAGGAGCTCCTACGAGCAGTACTTC.

There are many counts of this clonotype. The V gene is TRBV7-9, the J gene TRBJ2-6; no definite D call. Per germline, CDR1 SEHNR and CDR2 FQNEAQ (reference sequence). V shed 5 bases and J shed 1 base, with 9 bases lying between them. This CDR3 has 15 amino acids. Here the CDR3 reads CASSPEFSGANVLTF. CDR3 bases: TGTGCCAGCAGCCCAGAGTTTTCTGGGGCCAACGTCCTGACTTTC.

The rearrangement links TRBV27 to TRBJ2-1; D unresolved. The V gene's germline CDR1 is MNHEY and CDR2 SMNVEV (reference sequence). The CDR3 length is 11 residues. V was shortened by 3 bases and J by 10 bases, with 7 bases between the two germline ends. CDR3 residues: CASSLWGEQFF. The CDR3 nucleotides are TGTGCCAGCAGTTTGTGGGGAGAGCAGTTCTTC.

Concerning this clonotype itself: This may stem from a read error, because a much larger clone lies one nucleotide away. The chain links TRBV7-2 to TRBJ1-1, with 9 bases identical to TRBD1. The CDR3 covers 16 residues. Germline-derived CDR1 and CDR2 are SGHTA and FQGNSA. CDR3 DNA sequence: TGTGTCAGCAGCCCCCGGGACAGGGCAATGAACACTGAAGCTTTCTTT. This translates into CVSSPRDRAMNTEAFF.

Ten or more counts support this clonotype. The gene calls are TRBV28 and TRBJ2-1; D is perhaps TRBD2 (5 bases). CDR3 size: 13 residues. V was trimmed by 7 bases and J by 6 bases, leaving 13 bases between them. CDR1 is MDHEN and CDR2 is SYDVKM in the germline V gene. CDR3 in amino acids: CASKTAGLNEQFF. CDR3 sequence (DNA): TGTGCCAGCAAAACGGCGGGTCTCAATGAGCAGTTCTTC.

This clonotype has ten or more counts. The rearrangement uses TRBV5-1 and TRBJ2-7, with D perhaps assigned TRBD1 or TRBD2 (5 bases each). Germline lookup yields CDR1 SGHRS and CDR2 YFSETQ. This CDR3 is 16 amino acids long. V gave up 4 bases and J gave up 1 base, with 18 bases separating them. CDR3 sequence: CASSPRDPGLSYEQYF. CDR3 nucleotides: TGCGCCAGCAGCCCGCGTGATCCGGGGCTTTCCTACGAGCAGTACTTC.

This rearrangement joins TRBV11-1 to TRBJ2-1; 8 bases fit TRBD1. CDR3 length: 18 amino acids. J was trimmed by 4 bases and V by 5 bases; bases with no gene match: 16. Germline lookup yields CDR1 SGHAT and CDR2 FQDESV (reference sequence). CDR3 sequence: CASSESRTGRKQYNEQFF. CDR3 DNA: TGTGCCAGCAGCGAAAGCCGGACAGGGCGGAAACAATACAATGAGCAGTTCTTC.

This clonotype was detected many times. The CDR3 protein is CASGQGVYEQYF. The CDR3 region has the DNA TGCGCCAGCGGACAAGGCGTCTACGAGCAGTACTTC. The rearrangement uses TRBV5-1 and TRBJ2-7; tentatively, D is TRBD1 (5 bases). Trimming removed 7 bases at V and 3 bases at J, with 11 bases between. CDR1 and CDR2 (germline): SGHRS, YFSETQ. The CDR3 spans 12 residues.

This clonotype showed up many times. The CDR3 protein is CASSLVWRETQYF. CDR3 DNA: TGTGCCAGCAGCTTAGTTTGGCGTGAGACCCAGTACTTC. The rearrangement joins TRBV7-6 to TRBJ2-5; no firm D call. V shed 1 base and J shed 5 bases, with 8 bases lying between them. Germline loops: CDR1 SGHVS, CDR2 FNYEAQ. The CDR3 loop spans 13 amino acids.

This clonotype has ten or more counts. The chain links TRBV3-1 to TRBJ2-6; D possibly corresponds to TRBD1 (6 bases). The length of the CDR3 is 14 residues. Germline CDR1 is LGHDT and CDR2 is YNNKEL (reference sequence). V shed 7 bases and J shed 1 base, with 8 bases lying between them. CDR3 bases: TGTGCCAGCAAAGACAGGTCTGGGGCCAACGTCCTGACTTTC. Protein product: CASKDRSGANVLTF.

There are many counts of this clonotype. The chain is built from TRBV29-1 and TRBJ2-5, with D unresolved. The CDR3 contains 12 residues. The V gene lost 8 bases and the J gene lost 5 bases, with 15 bases spanning the gap. Germline-derived CDR1 and CDR2 are SQVTM and ANQGSEA. CDR3 amino acids: CSLGRRSETQYF. The DNA for the CDR3 is TGCAGCTTAGGGCGTAGGAGCGAGACCCAGTACTTC.

This clonotype has a count of ten or more. V gene TRBV6-6 combines with J gene TRBJ1-1; D is unclear. CDR1 is MNHNY, CDR2 SVGAGI, per germline (reference sequence). The CDR3 runs 11 residues. Trimming cost V 5 bases and J 8 bases, with 9 bases left between them. CDR3: CASSPNREAFF. The CDR3 bases are TGTGCCAGCAGTCCTAACAGAGAAGCTTTCTTT.

This clonotype was found a few times. The rearrangement uses TRBV19 and TRBJ2-1; 9 positions agree with TRBD2. The germline V gene encodes CDR1 LNHDA and CDR2 SQIVND (reference sequence). After removal of 5 bases from V and 4 bases from J, the junction contained 6 bases not matched to a gene. This CDR3 is 15 amino acids long. In DNA form, the CDR3 reads TGTGCCAGTAGTTTCCGACTAGCGGAATACAATGAGCAGTTCTTC. Translating it yields CASSFRLAEYNEQFF.

On this clonotype: Lacking the conserved final phenylalanine or tryptophan, this CDR3 likely reflects a read error. The CDR3 here is CDSSFLFAAGTGPEETQYL. The CDR3 DNA reads as TGTGACAGCAGTTTCCTTTTCGCCGCCGGGACAGGGCCAGAAGAGACCCAGTACTTG. J is TRBJ2-5 and V is TRBV12-3 or TRBV12-4, with 9 positions matching TRBD1. The CDR3 consists of 19 residues.